Sequencing of this TCR beta chain was carried out in a study of early T cells in non-severe SARS-CoV-2 infection. Study summary: Sequencing input comprised bulk RNA from unsorted whole blood; chain pairing was not available.

Individual cDNA molecules received unique molecular identifiers during library preparation. One entry per CDR3 protein, called by TCRdb with MiXCR from the 5' RACE reads. The sample includes 55,000 to 65,000 distinct CDR3 sequences, roughly 10% of them seen just once. The germline V gene has CDR1 SGHRS and CDR2 YFSETQ. J gave up 1 base and V 3 bases, and 6 bases lay outside the gene matches. The CDR3 contains 16 residues. A few counts support this clonotype. What it recognizes is unknown. Study findings and constraints: Matching against VDJdb likely underestimated virus-specific expansions, favoring anti-spike CD8.

Sequencing was done on a sample of whole blood. The chain couples TRBV5-1 to TRBJ2-2; 7 nucleotides align to TRBD1. The sequence came from an adult who was a healthcare worker with PCR-confirmed SARS-CoV-2 infection or an uninfected control (not recorded which). The CDR3 loop reads CASSSTGTENTGELFF. CDR3 nucleotide sequence: TGCGCCAGCAGCTCCACCGGGACAGAGAACACCGGGGAGCTGTTTTTT.